These 9 T cell receptor beta chains were sequenced from one sample in a study of blood T cell repertoires in COVID-19. Sequencing used immunoSEQ multiplex PCR; TCRdb keeps in-frame clones, though not all of them. The sample yields approximately 140,000 clones, 88% seen once. Sequenced sample: peripheral blood. Receptors originate from a man in his fifties with active or convalescent COVID-19.

This rearrangement joins TRBV30 to TRBJ1-2; tentatively, D is TRBD1 (5 bases). This CDR3 has 14 residues. Germline V lookup: CDR1 GTSNPN, CDR2 SVGIG (reference sequence). V lost 0 bases and J lost 3, with 11 bases in between. The CDR3 DNA reads as TGTGCCTGGAGTGTAGGGGCGGGGCACTATGGCTACACCTTC. Protein: CAWSVGAGHYGYTF.

The rearrangement uses TRBV25-1 and TRBJ1-5, with no clear D. The V end was cut by 3 bases, the J end by 0 bases, with 15 bases between. The CDR3 spans 17 residues. Germline-derived CDR1 and CDR2 are MGHDK and SYGVNS. DNA of the CDR3: TGTGCCAGCAGTGAGGTCCAGAAAACGAATAGCAATCAGCCCCAGCATTTT. Protein: CASSEVQKTNSNQPQHF.

This chain connects TRBV19 to TRBJ2-1, with 10 bases that match TRBD1. The CDR3 extends over 15 amino acids. CDR1 LNHDA and CDR2 SQIVND come from the germline V gene (reference sequence). Unmatched junction bases numbered 10, after V lost 6 bases and J lost 8 bases. The chain's CDR3 is CASRRGQGLADEQFF. The CDR3 DNA is TGTGCCAGTAGAAGGGGACAGGGGCTCGCGGATGAGCAGTTCTTC.

This chain connects TRBV14 to TRBJ2-5, with a possible D match to TRBD2 (6 bases). There are 16 residues in the CDR3. Looked up from germline, CDR1 is SGHDN and CDR2 is FVKESK. V lost 6 bases and J lost 5, with 22 bases in between. In DNA, the CDR3 is TGTGCCAGCAGTACGGGGGTCGGTCTTGCCTGGGAGACCCAGTACTTC. It is translated as CASSTGVGLAWETQYF. The full variable domain, its missing parts supplied by reference TRBV14 and TRBJ2-5, is EAGVTQFPSHSVIEKGQTVTLRCDPISGHDNLYWYRRVMGKEIKFLLHFVKESKQDESGMPNNRFLAERTGGTYSTLKVQPAELEDSGVYFCASSTGVGLAWETQYFGPGTRLLVL.

The rearrangement uses TRBV5-5 and TRBJ2-7; possibly TRBD2 for D (5 bases). The CDR3 length is 17 residues. Trimming removed 4 bases at V and 2 bases at J, with 22 bases between. Germline CDR1 reads SGHKS; CDR2 reads YYEKEE (reference sequence). As DNA, the CDR3 is TGTGCCAGCAGCCCACCCAACATCTTCGGGGAAACCTACGAGCAGTACTTC. Translation gives CASSPPNIFGETYEQYF.

This CDR3 is CASSLGDFNQPQHF. The CDR3 bases are TGCGCCAGCTCGTTGGGAGACTTCAATCAGCCCCAGCATTTT. The V and J genes are TRBV5-1 and TRBJ1-5; no firm D call. The CDR3 runs to 14 residues. V was pared by 7 bases and J by 3 bases, with 14 bases between. The V gene's germline CDR1 is SGHRS and CDR2 YFSETQ.

The V call is TRBV5-4, the J call TRBJ2-3, with D unresolved. V was clipped by 4 bases and J by 0 bases, with 3 bases between them. CDR1 and CDR2 (germline): SGHNT, YYREEE (reference sequence). The CDR3 has 12 residues. The CDR3 sequence is CASSQSTDTQYF. For the CDR3, the DNA is TGTGCCAGCAGCCAGAGCACAGATACGCAGTATTTT.

The chain combines TRBV7-3 with TRBJ2-1, with TRBD2 identical over 10 bases. CDR3 length: 15 amino acids. CDR1 is SGHTA and CDR2 is FQGTGA in the germline V gene. J lost 10 bases, V lost 4 bases, and 10 bases had no gene match. This chain's CDR3 is CASSSLTSGRGEQFF. The CDR3 DNA reads TGTGCCAGCAGCTCTTTGACTAGCGGGCGAGGGGAGCAGTTCTTC.

This clone appeared once. DNA for the CDR3: TGTGCCAGCAGCGTACAGGGATGGAATCAGCCCCAGCATTTT. Its translation is CASSVQGWNQPQHF. The chain uses TRBV7-2 and TRBJ1-5; the D gene is possibly TRBD1 (6 bases). V lost 5 bases to trimming and J lost 4 bases, with 12 bases between them. CDR3 length equals 14 residues. From germline, CDR1 is SGHTA and CDR2 FQGNSA.